The rows below give T cell receptor beta chains drawn from one sample of a study of cytomegalovirus exposure and HLA in healthy donors. Repertoires were generated with immunoSEQ multiplex PCR, while TCRdb's copy carries only in-frame clones and drops some. Counted here are 120,000 to 150,000 clones, approximately 80% occurring once; the ten biggest clones make up about 5%. The sequenced sample consisted of PBMCs. These receptors were collected from a male donor in good health and CMV-seronegative. CDR3s include the opening cysteine and the closing phenylalanine or tryptophan. Each record gives: D gene, J gene, clone size, V gene, CDR3 protein, CDR3 DNA. The D gene is left open where the match is weak. Where a row states a size, it is once, few, many or the class of an expanded clone; other rows omit it.

D: .; J: TRBJ1-4; size: once; V: TRBV6-5; CDR3: CASSPEGPRGEKLFF; DNA: TGTGCCAGCAGTCCCGAGGGTCCCCGGGGGGAAAAACTGTTTTTT
D: .; J: TRBJ1-3; size: .; V: TRBV11-2; CDR3: CASSPLDTSHTIYF; DNA: TGTGCCAGCAGCCCACTTGACACTAGTCACACCATATATTTT
D: .; J: TRBJ1-2; size: .; V: TRBV7-9; CDR3: CASSLAGTGYGYTF; DNA: TGTGCCAGCAGCTTGGCGGGGACGGGGTATGGCTACACCTTC
D: TRBD2; J: TRBJ2-7; size: .; V: TRBV27; CDR3: CASSSLPGLGTHEQYF; DNA: TGTGCCAGCAGTTCCTTACCGGGACTAGGGACCCACGAGCAGTACTTC
D: .; J: TRBJ1-6; size: .; V: TRBV9; CDR3: CASSVSGSPLHF; DNA: TGTGCCAGCAGCGTTTCCGGTTCACCCCTCCACTTT
D: .; J: TRBJ1-2; size: .; V: TRBV6-5; CDR3: CASRDTLYGYTF; DNA: TGTGCCAGCAGAGACACTCTCTATGGCTACACCTTC
D: .; J: TRBJ1-2; size: .; V: TRBV9; CDR3: CASSVEGGAGYTF; DNA: TGTGCCAGCAGCGTAGAGGGAGGGGCTGGCTACACCTTC
D: TRBD1; J: TRBJ1-1; size: .; V: TRBV19; CDR3: CASSIPGTGPNEAFF; DNA: TGTGCCAGTAGTATACCCGGGACAGGGCCTAATGAAGCTTTCTTT
D: .; J: TRBJ2-7; size: few; V: TRBV5-1; CDR3: CASSLGSGLTYEQYF; DNA: TGCGCCAGCAGCTTGGGATCGGGACTGACCTACGAGCAGTACTTC
D: .; J: TRBJ2-7; size: .; V: TRBV7-2; CDR3: CASSSSSYEQYF; DNA: TGTGCCAGCAGCTCTTCCTCCTACGAGCAGTACTTC
D: .; J: TRBJ1-4; size: .; V: TRBV7-9; CDR3: CASSLGSGGSNEKLFF; DNA: TGTGCCAGCAGCTTAGGAAGCGGGGGGAGTAATGAAAAACTGTTTTTT
D: TRBD1; J: TRBJ1-4; size: .; V: TRBV5-8; CDR3: CASSLVDRATNEKLFF; DNA: TGTGCCAGCAGCCTGGTGGACAGGGCAACTAATGAAAAACTGTTTTTT
D: TRBD1; J: TRBJ1-2; size: .; V: TRBV25-1; CDR3: CASSDLTGAGNYGYTF; DNA: TGTGCCAGCAGTGATCTTACAGGGGCGGGTAACTATGGCTACACCTTC
D: .; J: TRBJ1-2; size: once; V: TRBV6-5; CDR3: CASSWRGGYTF; DNA: TGTGCCAGCAGTTGGAGGGGTGGCTACACCTTC
D: TRBD2; J: TRBJ2-1; size: .; V: TRBV19; CDR3: CASNQPGLAGENEQFF; DNA: TGTGCCAGTAACCAGCCGGGACTAGCGGGGGAAAATGAGCAGTTCTTC
D: TRBD1; J: TRBJ1-4; size: .; V: TRBV4-3; CDR3: CASSQHRGTNEKLFF; DNA: TGCGCCAGCAGCCAACACAGGGGGACTAATGAAAAACTGTTTTTT
D: TRBD2; J: TRBJ2-1; size: once; V: TRBV4-1; CDR3: CASSPSGGFYNEQFF; DNA: TGCGCCAGCAGCCCAAGCGGGGGGTTTTACAATGAGCAGTTCTTC
D: .; J: TRBJ2-7; size: .; V: TRBV30; CDR3: CAWSLYEQYF; DNA: TGTGCCTGGTCTCTCTACGAGCAGTACTTC
D: .; J: TRBJ1-2; size: .; V: TRBV7-9; CDR3: CAGYRANYGYTF; DNA: TGTGCCGGATACAGGGCCAACTATGGCTACACCTTC
D: .; J: TRBJ1-1; size: .; V: TRBV5-1; CDR3: CASSLFSGGFGNTEAFF; DNA: TGCGCCAGCAGCTTGTTCTCTGGAGGTTTCGGGAACACTGAAGCTTTCTTT
D: .; J: TRBJ1-4; size: .; V: TRBV11-2; CDR3: CASSPSPTNEKLFF; DNA: TGTGCCAGCAGTCCTTCTCCAACTAATGAAAAACTGTTTTTT
D: .; J: TRBJ1-2; size: few; V: TRBV6-5; CDR3: CASSSRDLIYGYTF; DNA: TGTGCCAGCAGTTCTCGGGATTTGATCTATGGCTACACCTTC
D: .; J: TRBJ1-1; size: once; V: TRBV2; CDR3: CASSARMNTEAFF; DNA: TGTGCCAGCAGCGCGAGGATGAACACTGAAGCTTTCTTT
D: TRBD2; J: TRBJ2-7; size: .; V: TRBV5-8; CDR3: CASSLGAGGYYEQYF; DNA: TGTGCCAGCAGCTTGGGAGCGGGGGGTTACTACGAGCAGTACTTC
D: .; J: TRBJ1-6; size: .; V: TRBV2; CDR3: CASSESRSGADNSPLHF; DNA: TGTGCCAGCAGTGAAAGTCGGTCAGGGGCCGATAATTCACCCCTCCACTTT
D: TRBD1; J: TRBJ1-4; size: .; V: TRBV7-6; CDR3: CASSSNRGDNEKLFF; DNA: TGTGCCAGCAGCTCGAACAGGGGGGACAATGAAAAACTGTTTTTT
D: .; J: TRBJ2-1; size: .; V: TRBV25-1; CDR3: CASGRDPMSHEQFF; DNA: TGTGCCAGCGGCCGGGATCCAATGTCCCATGAGCAGTTCTTC
D: TRBD1; J: TRBJ2-7; size: .; V: TRBV9; CDR3: CASSPSSDRGNEQYF; DNA: TGTGCCAGCAGCCCCTCCTCGGACAGGGGCAACGAGCAGTACTTC
D: TRBD2; J: TRBJ2-2; size: once; V: TRBV11-2; CDR3: CASSSGGRFGGELFF; DNA: TGTGCCAGCAGTAGCGGGGGCAGGTTTGGCGGGGAGCTGTTTTTT
D: .; J: TRBJ1-6; size: .; V: TRBV11-2; CDR3: CASSFLLPLHF; DNA: TGTGCCAGCAGCTTCCTTCTGCCCCTCCACTTT
D: .; J: TRBJ1-2; size: .; V: TRBV4-2; CDR3: CASSTQRNGYTF; DNA: TGTGCCAGCAGCACACAGAGAAATGGCTACACCTTC
D: .; J: TRBJ2-3; size: .; V: TRBV29-1; CDR3: CSVDAGGTDTQYF; DNA: TGCAGCGTTGACGCCGGGGGCACAGATACGCAGTATTTT
D: TRBD1; J: TRBJ2-7; size: .; V: TRBV6-5; CDR3: CASGYRTGAYEQYF; DNA: TGTGCCTCGGGCTACCGGACAGGGGCCTACGAGCAGTACTTC
D: .; J: TRBJ2-3; size: .; V: TRBV9; CDR3: CASSVGRGGDTQYF; DNA: TGTGCCAGCAGCGTAGGTCGCGGCGGGGATACGCAGTATTTT
D: .; J: TRBJ2-7; size: .; V: TRBV7-2; CDR3: CASSVLFKSSYEQYF; DNA: TGTGCCAGCAGCGTTCTCTTTAAGAGCTCCTACGAGCAGTACTTC
D: .; J: TRBJ1-1; size: .; V: TRBV27; CDR3: CASSFGVGEAFF; DNA: TGTGCCAGCAGTTTTGGAGTAGGAGAAGCTTTCTTT
D: .; J: TRBJ1-2; size: .; V: TRBV5-6; CDR3: CASSLGSVGLGQGYTF; DNA: TGTGCCAGCAGCTTGGGATCAGTGGGCCTGGGGCAAGGCTACACCTTC
D: .; J: TRBJ1-5; size: .; V: TRBV18; CDR3: CASSPAGSSNQPQHF; DNA: TGTGCCAGCTCCCCCGCAGGGTCAAGCAATCAGCCCCAGCATTTT
D: .; J: TRBJ1-3; size: .; V: TRBV4-2; CDR3: CASSRPRSSSGNTIYF; DNA: TGTGCCAGCAGCCGCCCTCGATCGAGCTCTGGAAACACCATATATTTT
D: .; J: TRBJ2-5; size: .; V: TRBV5-1; CDR3: CASSPPAGFETQYF; DNA: TGCGCCAGCAGCCCGCCGGCGGGGTTTGAGACCCAGTACTTC
D: TRBD1; J: TRBJ2-1; size: .; V: TRBV5-6; CDR3: CASSLDETGGLNEQFF; DNA: TGTGCCAGCAGCTTGGATGAGACAGGGGGACTCAATGAGCAGTTCTTC
D: TRBD1; J: TRBJ2-1; size: .; V: TRBV5-1; CDR3: CASSKGDRSSYNEQFF; DNA: TGCGCCAGCAGCAAAGGGGACAGGAGCTCCTACAATGAGCAGTTCTTC
D: .; J: TRBJ2-7; size: once; V: TRBV9; CDR3: CASSADITSLEQYF; DNA: TGTGCCAGCAGCGCGGACATAACCTCCCTCGAGCAGTACTTC
D: .; J: TRBJ1-2; size: .; V: TRBV10-3; CDR3: CAILSDRITYGYTF; DNA: TGTGCCATCCTCTCCGACAGGATCACCTATGGCTACACCTTC
D: TRBD1; J: TRBJ2-7; size: .; V: TRBV10-2; CDR3: CASGLTGRSYEQYF; DNA: TGCGCCAGCGGCCTGACAGGGAGAAGCTACGAGCAGTACTTC
D: .; J: TRBJ1-2; size: .; V: TRBV9; CDR3: CASSVATGVSYGYTF; DNA: TGTGCCAGCAGCGTAGCAACGGGTGTGTCCTATGGCTACACCTTC
D: .; J: TRBJ2-3; size: .; V: TRBV7-9; CDR3: CSSSLALERSGTDTQYF; DNA: TGTTCCAGCAGCTTAGCGCTCGAGCGGAGTGGCACAGATACGCAGTATTTT
D: .; J: TRBJ2-7; size: .; V: TRBV11-2; CDR3: CASSWRGNFYEQYF; DNA: TGTGCCAGCAGCTGGCGGGGCAACTTCTACGAGCAGTACTTC
D: TRBD2; J: TRBJ2-1; size: few; V: TRBV7-8; CDR3: CASSLYGAGSYNEQFF; DNA: TGTGCCAGCAGCTTATACGGAGCGGGGAGCTACAATGAGCAGTTCTTC
D: .; J: TRBJ2-1; size: .; V: TRBV7-2; CDR3: CASSLESYKSGEQFF; DNA: TGTGCCAGCAGCTTAGAATCCTATAAATCGGGTGAGCAGTTCTTC
D: .; J: TRBJ2-3; size: .; V: TRBV10-1; CDR3: CAREVDTQYF; DNA: TGCGCCAGGGAGGTAGATACGCAGTATTTT
D: TRBD2; J: TRBJ2-2; size: .; V: TRBV7-2; CDR3: CASSFGGAGELFF; DNA: TGTGCCAGCAGTTTTGGGGGGGCCGGGGAGCTGTTTTTT
D: .; J: TRBJ2-7; size: .; V: TRBV28; CDR3: CASSSTSGRYEQYF; DNA: TGTGCCAGCAGTTCGACAAGTGGCAGATACGAGCAGTACTTC